This entry features one T cell receptor beta chain sequence. This specimen belongs to a study of blood T cell repertoires in COVID-19. V lost 5 bases and J 2 bases, leaving 11 bases between the germline ends. The CDR3 is 14 residues long. The germline gives CDR1 SGDLS, CDR2 YYNGEE. Assay: immunoSEQ multiplex PCR; the TCRdb copy retains only in-frame clones and omits some. Of some 42,000 clones in the sample, almost 90% are singletons; the top ten hold approximately 2.9%. This receptor was identified in a man aged 50 or older with active COVID-19. The J gene is TRBJ1-3, the V gene TRBV9, with D maybe TRBD1 (6 bases). The sequencing sample was made of peripheral blood. The CDR3 DNA is TGTGCCAGCAGTCGGGGGGCTACTGGAAACACCATATATTTT. It encodes CASSRGATGNTIYF.